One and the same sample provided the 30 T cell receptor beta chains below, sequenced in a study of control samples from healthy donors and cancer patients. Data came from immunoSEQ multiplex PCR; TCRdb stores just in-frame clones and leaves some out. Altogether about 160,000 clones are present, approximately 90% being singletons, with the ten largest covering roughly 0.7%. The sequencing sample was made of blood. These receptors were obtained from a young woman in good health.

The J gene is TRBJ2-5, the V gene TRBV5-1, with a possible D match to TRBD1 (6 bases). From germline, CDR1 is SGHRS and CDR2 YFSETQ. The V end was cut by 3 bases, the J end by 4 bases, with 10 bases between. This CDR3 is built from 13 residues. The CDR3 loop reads CASSSGQSETQYF. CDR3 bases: TGCGCCAGCAGCTCAGGACAGTCAGAGACCCAGTACTTC.

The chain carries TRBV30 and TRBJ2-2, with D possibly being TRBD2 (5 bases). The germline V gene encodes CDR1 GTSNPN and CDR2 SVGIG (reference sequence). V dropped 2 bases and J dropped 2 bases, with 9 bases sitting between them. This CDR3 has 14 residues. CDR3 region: CAWSLARNTGELFF. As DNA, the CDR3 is TGTGCCTGGAGTCTAGCCCGCAACACCGGGGAGCTGTTTTTT.

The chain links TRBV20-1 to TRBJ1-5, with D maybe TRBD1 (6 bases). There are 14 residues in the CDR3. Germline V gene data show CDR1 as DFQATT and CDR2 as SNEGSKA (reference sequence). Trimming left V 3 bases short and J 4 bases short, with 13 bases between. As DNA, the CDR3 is TGCAGTGCTAGTGGCGGGGGCCGGAATCAGCCCCAGCATTTT. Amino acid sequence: CSASGGGRNQPQHF.

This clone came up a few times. CDR3 sequence: CASSQVNTEAFF. DNA of the CDR3: TGTGCCAGCAGCCAGGTTAACACTGAAGCTTTCTTT. This chain joins TRBV3-1 (or the pseudogene TRBV3-2) and TRBJ1-1; D is unresolved. This CDR3 has 12 amino acids. Germline CDR1 and CDR2: LGHDT and YNNKEL (reference sequence). The germline V and J ends were trimmed by 3 bases and 2 bases, with 4 bases remaining between them.

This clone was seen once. The CDR3 protein is CASSAGGTREQYF. The CDR3 DNA reads TGTGCCAGCAGCGCAGGAGGAACCCGAGAGCAGTACTTC. The J gene is TRBJ2-7, the V gene TRBV9, with D possibly matching TRBD2 (5 bases). Per germline, CDR1 SGDLS and CDR2 YYNGEE. The CDR3 has 13 amino acids. Trimming stripped 3 bases from V and 7 bases from J, with 14 bases between.

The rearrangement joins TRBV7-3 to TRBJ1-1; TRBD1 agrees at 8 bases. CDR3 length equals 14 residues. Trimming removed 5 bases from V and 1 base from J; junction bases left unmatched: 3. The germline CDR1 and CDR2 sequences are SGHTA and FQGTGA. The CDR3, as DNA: TGTGCCAGCAGCCCGGGACAGGAGAACACTGAAGCTTTCTTT. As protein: CASSPGQENTEAFF. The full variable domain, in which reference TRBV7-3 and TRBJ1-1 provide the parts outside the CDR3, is GAGVSQTPSNKVTEKGKYVELRCDPISGHTALYWYRQSLGQGPEFLIYFQGTGAADDSGLPNDRFFAVRPEGSVSTLKIQRTERGDSAVYLCASSPGQENTEAFFGQGTRLTVV.

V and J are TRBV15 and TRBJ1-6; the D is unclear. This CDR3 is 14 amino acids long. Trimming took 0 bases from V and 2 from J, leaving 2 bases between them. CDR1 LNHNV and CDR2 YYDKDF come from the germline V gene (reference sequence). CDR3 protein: CATSRDTYNSPLHF. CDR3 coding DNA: TGTGCCACCAGCAGAGATACCTATAATTCACCCCTCCACTTT.

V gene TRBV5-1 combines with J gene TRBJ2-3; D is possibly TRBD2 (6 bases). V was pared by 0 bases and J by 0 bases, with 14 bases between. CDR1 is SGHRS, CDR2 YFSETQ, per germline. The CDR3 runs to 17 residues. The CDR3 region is CASSLASGSASTDTQYF. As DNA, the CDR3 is TGCGCCAGCAGCTTGGCGAGCGGGTCGGCTAGCACAGATACGCAGTATTTT.

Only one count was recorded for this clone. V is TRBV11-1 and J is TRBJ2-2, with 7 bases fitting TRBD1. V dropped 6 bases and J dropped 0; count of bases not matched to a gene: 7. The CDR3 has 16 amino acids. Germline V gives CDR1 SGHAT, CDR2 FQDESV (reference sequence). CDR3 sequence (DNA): TGTGCCAGCAGTGTTAGACAGGGCGCGAACACCGGGGAGCTGTTTTTT. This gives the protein CASSVRQGANTGELFF.

The CDR3 nucleotides read TGTGCCAGCAGCCAAAGGGCAGGGGGCGTTTTAAACACCATATATTTT. Amino acids: CASSQRAGGVLNTIYF. The chain is built from TRBV3-1 (or the pseudogene TRBV3-2) and TRBJ1-3; 8 bases are a match to TRBD1. This CDR3 has 16 residues. In germline, CDR1 is LGHDT, CDR2 YNNKEL (reference sequence). The ends lost 2 bases at V and 6 bases at J; junction bases unmatched: 9.

DNA of the CDR3: TGTGCCAGCAGTTACACGGGTGTCACAGATACGCAGTATTTT. This sequence encodes CASSYTGVTDTQYF. V is TRBV6-2 or TRBV6-3 and J is TRBJ2-3; D is ambiguous. Per the germline V gene, CDR1 is MNHEY and CDR2 is SVGEGT. This CDR3 spans 14 amino acids. Trimming took 2 bases from V and 2 from J, leaving 8 bases between them.

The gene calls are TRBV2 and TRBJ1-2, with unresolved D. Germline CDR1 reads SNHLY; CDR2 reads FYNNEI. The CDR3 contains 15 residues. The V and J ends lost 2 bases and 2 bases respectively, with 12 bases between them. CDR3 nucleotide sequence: TGTGCCAGCAGTGAAAGGCAGGTCCTGAACTATGGCTACACCTTC. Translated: CASSERQVLNYGYTF.

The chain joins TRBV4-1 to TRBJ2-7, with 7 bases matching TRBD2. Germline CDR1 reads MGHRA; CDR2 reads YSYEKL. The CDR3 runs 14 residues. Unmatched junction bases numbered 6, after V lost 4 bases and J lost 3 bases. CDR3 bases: TGCGCCAGCAGCCGTGGGGAGGGAGGCTACGAGCAGTACTTC. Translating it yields CASSRGEGGYEQYF.

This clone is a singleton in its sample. CDR3 nucleotides: TGCAGTGCTAGTTCTAGCGGGAGCTCCTACGAGCAGTACTTC. It specifies CSASSSGSSYEQYF. The chain uses TRBV20-1 and TRBJ2-7; 10 bases line up with TRBD2. J gave up 0 bases and V 3 bases, and 2 bases lay outside the gene matches. CDR3 length equals 14 residues. CDR1 and CDR2 from the germline V gene are DFQATT and SNEGSKA (reference sequence).

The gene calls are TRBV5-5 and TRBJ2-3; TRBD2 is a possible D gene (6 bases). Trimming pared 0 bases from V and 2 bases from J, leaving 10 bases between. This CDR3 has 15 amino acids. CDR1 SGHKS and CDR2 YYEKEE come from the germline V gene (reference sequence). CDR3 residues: CASSLERELTDTQYF. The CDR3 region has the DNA TGTGCCAGCAGCTTGGAACGGGAGCTCACAGATACGCAGTATTTT.

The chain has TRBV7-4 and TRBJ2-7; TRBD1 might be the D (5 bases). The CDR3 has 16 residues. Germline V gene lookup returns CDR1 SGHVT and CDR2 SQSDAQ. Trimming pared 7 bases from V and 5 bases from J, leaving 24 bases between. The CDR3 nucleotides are TGTGCCAGCACTAACGGGCAGGGTATCTGGGTTAACGAGCAGTACTTC. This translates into CASTNGQGIWVNEQYF.

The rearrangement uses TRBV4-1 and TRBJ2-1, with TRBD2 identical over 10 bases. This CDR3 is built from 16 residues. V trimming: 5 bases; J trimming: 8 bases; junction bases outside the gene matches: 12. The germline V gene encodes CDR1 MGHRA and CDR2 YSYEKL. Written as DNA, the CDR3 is TGCGCCAGCAGCTGGGGAGCGGGAGGGCCTTTGGATGAGCAGTTCTTC. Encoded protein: CASSWGAGGPLDEQFF.

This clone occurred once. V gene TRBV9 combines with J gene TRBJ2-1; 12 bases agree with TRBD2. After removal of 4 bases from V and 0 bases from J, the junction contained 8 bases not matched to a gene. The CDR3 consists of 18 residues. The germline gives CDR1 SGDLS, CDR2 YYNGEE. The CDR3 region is CASSLGLAGFSSYNEQFF. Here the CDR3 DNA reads TGTGCCAGCAGCCTGGGACTAGCGGGTTTTAGCTCCTACAATGAGCAGTTCTTC.

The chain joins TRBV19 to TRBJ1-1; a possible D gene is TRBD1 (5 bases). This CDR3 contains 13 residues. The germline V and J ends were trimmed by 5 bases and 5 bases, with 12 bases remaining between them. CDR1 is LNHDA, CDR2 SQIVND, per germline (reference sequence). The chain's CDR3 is CASSPGTPTEAFF. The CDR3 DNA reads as TGTGCCAGTAGTCCCGGGACCCCGACTGAAGCTTTCTTT.

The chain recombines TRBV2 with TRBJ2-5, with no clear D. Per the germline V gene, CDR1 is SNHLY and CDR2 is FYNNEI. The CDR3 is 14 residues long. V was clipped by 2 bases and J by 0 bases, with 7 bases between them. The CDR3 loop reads CASSESGYQETQYF. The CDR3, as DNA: TGTGCCAGCAGTGAAAGTGGTTACCAAGAGACCCAGTACTTC.

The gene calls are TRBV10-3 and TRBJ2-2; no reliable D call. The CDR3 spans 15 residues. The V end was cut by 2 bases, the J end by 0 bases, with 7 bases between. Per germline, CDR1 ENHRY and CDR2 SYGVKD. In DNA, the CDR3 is TGTGCCATCAGTGAGGGAACAACGAACACCGGGGAGCTGTTTTTT. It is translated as CAISEGTTNTGELFF.

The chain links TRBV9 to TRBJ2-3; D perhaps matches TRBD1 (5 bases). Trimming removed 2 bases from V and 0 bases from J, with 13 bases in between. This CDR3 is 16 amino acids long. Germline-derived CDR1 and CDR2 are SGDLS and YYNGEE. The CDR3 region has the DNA TGTGCCAGCAGCGTCTCAGGGCGCACTAGCACAGATACGCAGTATTTT. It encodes CASSVSGRTSTDTQYF.

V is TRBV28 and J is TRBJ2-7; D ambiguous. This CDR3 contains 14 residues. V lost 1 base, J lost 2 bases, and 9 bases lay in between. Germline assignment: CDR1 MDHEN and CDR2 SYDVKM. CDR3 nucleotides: TGTGCCAGCAGTTTATCCCAGAAACCCTACGAGCAGTACTTC. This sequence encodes CASSLSQKPYEQYF. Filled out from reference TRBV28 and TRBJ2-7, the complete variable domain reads DVKVTQSSRYLVKRTGEKVFLECVQDMDHENMFWYRQDPGLGLRLIYFSYDVKMKEKGDIPEGYSVSREKKERFSLILESASTNQTSMYLCASSLSQKPYEQYFGPGTRLTVT.

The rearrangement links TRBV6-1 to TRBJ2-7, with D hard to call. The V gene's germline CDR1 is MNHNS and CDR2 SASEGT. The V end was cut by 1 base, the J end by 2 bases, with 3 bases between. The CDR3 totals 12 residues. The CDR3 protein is CASSEGAYEQYF. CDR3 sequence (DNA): TGTGCCAGCAGTGAAGGTGCCTACGAGCAGTACTTC.

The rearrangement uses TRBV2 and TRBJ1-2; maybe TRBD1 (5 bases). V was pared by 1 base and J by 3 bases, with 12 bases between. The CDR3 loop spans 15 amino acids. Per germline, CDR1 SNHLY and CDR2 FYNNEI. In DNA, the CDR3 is TGTGCCAGCAGTGAAGGTCCGGGGCAGGACTATGGCTACACCTTC. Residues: CASSEGPGQDYGYTF.

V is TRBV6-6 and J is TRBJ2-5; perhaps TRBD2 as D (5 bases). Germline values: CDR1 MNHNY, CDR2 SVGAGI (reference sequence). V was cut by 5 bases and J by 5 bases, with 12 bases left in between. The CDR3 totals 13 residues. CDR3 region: CASSPPPGETQYF. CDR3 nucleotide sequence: TGTGCCAGCAGTCCACCCCCGGGGGAGACCCAGTACTTC.

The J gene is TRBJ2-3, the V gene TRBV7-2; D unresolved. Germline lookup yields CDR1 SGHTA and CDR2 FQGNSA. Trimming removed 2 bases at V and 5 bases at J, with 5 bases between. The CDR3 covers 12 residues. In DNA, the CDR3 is TGTGCCAGCAGCTTATATCAAGATACGCAGTATTTT. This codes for CASSLYQDTQYF.

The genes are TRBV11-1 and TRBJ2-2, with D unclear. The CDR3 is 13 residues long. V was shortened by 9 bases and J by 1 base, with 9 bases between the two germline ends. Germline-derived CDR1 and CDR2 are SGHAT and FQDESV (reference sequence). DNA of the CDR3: TGTGCCAGTCAGGCGCAGAACACCGGGGAGCTGTTTTTT. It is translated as CASQAQNTGELFF.

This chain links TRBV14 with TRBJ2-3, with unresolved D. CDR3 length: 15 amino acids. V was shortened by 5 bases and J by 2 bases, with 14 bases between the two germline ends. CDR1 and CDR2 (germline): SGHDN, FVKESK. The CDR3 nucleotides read TGTGCCAGCAGCGCGATCAGTAGGAACACAGATACGCAGTATTTT. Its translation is CASSAISRNTDTQYF.

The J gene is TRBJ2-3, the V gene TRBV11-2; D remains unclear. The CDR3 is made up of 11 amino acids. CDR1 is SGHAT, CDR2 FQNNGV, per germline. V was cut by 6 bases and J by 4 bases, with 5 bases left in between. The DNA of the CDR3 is TGTGCCAGCAGTCAGGCAGATACGCAGTATTTT. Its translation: CASSQADTQYF.